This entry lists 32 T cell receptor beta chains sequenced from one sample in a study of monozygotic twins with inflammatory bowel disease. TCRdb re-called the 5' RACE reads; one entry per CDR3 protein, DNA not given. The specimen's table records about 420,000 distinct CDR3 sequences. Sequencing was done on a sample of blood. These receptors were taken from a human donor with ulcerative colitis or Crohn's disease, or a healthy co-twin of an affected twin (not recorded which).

The CDR3 here is CSARHANTGELFF. The rearrangement joins TRBV20-1 to TRBJ2-2. This CDR3 comprises 13 residues. Germline V lookup: CDR1 DFQATT, CDR2 SNEGSKA (reference sequence).

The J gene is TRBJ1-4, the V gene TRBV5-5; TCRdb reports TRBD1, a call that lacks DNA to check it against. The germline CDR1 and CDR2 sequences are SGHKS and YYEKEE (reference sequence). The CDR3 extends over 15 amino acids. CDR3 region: CASSRGTLLDEKLFF.

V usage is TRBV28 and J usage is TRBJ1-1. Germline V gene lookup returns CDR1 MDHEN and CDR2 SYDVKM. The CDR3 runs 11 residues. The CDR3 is CASRINTEAFF.

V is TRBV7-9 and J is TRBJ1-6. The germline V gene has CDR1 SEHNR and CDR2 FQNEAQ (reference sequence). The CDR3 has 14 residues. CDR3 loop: CASSPIGIGSPLHF.

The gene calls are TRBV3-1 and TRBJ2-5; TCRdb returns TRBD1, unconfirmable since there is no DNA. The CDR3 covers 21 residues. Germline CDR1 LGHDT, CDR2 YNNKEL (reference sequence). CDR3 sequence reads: CASSRVLKTTGARGKGETQYF.

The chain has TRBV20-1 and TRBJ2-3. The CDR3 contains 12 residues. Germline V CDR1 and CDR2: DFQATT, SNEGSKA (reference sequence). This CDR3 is CSALGRRDTQYF.

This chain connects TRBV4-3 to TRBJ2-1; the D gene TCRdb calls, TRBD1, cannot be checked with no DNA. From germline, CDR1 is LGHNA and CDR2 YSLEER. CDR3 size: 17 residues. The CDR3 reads CASSQAGAPSSYNEQFF.

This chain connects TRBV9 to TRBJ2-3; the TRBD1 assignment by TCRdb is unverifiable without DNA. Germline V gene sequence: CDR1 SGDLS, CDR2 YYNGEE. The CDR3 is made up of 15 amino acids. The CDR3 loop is CASSVLAPETDTQYF.

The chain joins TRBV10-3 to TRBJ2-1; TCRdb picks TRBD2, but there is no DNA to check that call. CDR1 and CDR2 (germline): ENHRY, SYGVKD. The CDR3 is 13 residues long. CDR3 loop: CAIGLDSPGTKFF.

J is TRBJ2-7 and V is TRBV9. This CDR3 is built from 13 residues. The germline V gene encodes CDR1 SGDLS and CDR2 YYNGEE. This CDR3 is CASSVGEGYEQYF.

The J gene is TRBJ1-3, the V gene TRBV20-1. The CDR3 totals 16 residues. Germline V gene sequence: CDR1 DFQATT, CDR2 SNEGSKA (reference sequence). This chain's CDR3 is CSARDGWPSSGNTIYF.

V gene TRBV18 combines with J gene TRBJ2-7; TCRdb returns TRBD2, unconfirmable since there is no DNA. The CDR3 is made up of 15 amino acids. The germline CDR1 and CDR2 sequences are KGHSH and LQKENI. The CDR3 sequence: CASSRYAGGGDEQYF. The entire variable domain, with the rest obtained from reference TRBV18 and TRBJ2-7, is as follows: NAGVMQNPRHLVRRRGQEARLRCSPMKGHSHVYWYRQLPEEGLKFMVYLQKENIIDESGMPKERFSAEFPKEGPSILRIQQVVRGDSAAYFCASSRYAGGGDEQYFGPGTRLTVT.

CDR3 protein: CASSLATTWGTEAFF. V usage is TRBV7-9 and J usage is TRBJ1-1. Looked up from germline, CDR1 is SEHNR and CDR2 is FQNEAQ (reference sequence). The CDR3 totals 15 residues.

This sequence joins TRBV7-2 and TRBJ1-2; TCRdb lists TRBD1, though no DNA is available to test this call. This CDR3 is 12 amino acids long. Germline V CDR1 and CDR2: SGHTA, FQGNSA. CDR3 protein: CASSIRGTDDTF.

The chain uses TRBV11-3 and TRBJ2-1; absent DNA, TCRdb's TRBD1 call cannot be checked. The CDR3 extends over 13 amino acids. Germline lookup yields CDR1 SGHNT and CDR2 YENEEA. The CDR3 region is CASSPGGAREQFF.

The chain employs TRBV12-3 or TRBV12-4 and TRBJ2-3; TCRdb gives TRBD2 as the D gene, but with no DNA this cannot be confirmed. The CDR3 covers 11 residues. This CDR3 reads CASSSGRAQYF.

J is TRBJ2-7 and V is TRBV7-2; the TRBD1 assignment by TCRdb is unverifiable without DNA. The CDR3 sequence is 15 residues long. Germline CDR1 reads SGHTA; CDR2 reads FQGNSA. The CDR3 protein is CASSLRQQGFYEQYF.

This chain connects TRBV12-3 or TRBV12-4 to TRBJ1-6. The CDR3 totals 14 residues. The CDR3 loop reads CASRGGSYNSPLHF.

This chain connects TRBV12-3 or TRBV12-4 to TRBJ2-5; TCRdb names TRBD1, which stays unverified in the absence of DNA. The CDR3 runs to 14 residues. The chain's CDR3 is CASSFWGAQETQYF.

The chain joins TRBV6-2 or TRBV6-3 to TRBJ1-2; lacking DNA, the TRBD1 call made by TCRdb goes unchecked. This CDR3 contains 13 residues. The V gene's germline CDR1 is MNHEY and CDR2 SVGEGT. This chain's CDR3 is CASTSGQNYGYTF.

CDR3 protein: CASSTSGLAGGPGDTDTQYF. This chain links TRBV5-1 with TRBJ2-3; without DNA, the TCRdb call of TRBD2 cannot be checked. CDR1 is SGHRS and CDR2 is YFSETQ in the germline V gene. CDR3 size: 20 residues.

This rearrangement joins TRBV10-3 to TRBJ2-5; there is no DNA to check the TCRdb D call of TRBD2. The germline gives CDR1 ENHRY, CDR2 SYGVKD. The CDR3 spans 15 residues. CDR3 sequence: CAITARAADFETQYF.

The CDR3 here is CASRPSLGIGNQPQHF. The chain employs TRBV6-1 and TRBJ1-5. The germline V gene has CDR1 MNHNS and CDR2 SASEGT. This CDR3 has 16 residues.

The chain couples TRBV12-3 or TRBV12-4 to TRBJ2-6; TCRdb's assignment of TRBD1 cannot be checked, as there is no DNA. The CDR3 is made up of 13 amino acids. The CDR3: CASRGTPGNVLTF.

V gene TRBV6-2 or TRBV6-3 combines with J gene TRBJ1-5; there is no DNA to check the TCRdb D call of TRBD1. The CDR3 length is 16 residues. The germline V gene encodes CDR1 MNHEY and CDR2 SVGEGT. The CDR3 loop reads CASRSGGQILSQPQHF.

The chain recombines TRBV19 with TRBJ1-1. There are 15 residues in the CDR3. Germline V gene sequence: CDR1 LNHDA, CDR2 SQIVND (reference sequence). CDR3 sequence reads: CASTVGGVRNTEAFF.

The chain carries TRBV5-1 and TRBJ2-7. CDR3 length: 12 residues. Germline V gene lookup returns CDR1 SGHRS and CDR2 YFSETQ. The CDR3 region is CASSLGYYEQYF.

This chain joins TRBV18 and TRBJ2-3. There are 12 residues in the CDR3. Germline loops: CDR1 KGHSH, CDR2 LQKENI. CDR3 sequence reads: CASSPGGVTQYF. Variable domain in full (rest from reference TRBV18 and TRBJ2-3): NAGVMQNPRHLVRRRGQEARLRCSPMKGHSHVYWYRQLPEEGLKFMVYLQKENIIDESGMPKERFSAEFPKEGPSILRIQQVVRGDSAAYFCASSPGGVTQYFGPGTRLTVL.

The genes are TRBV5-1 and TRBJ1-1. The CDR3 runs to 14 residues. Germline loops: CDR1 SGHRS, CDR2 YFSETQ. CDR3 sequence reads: CASSSDAKSKLGFF. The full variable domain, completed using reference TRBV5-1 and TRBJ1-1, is KAGVTQTPRYLIKTRGQQVTLSCSPISGHRSVSWYQQTPGQGLQFLFEYFSETQRNKGNFPGRFSGRQFSNSRSEMNVSTLELGDSALYLCASSSDAKSKLGFFGQGTRLTVV.

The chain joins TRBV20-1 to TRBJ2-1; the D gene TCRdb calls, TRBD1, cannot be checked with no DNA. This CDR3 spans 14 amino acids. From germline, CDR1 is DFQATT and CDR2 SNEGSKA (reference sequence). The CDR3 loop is CSAGGHQGYNEQFF.

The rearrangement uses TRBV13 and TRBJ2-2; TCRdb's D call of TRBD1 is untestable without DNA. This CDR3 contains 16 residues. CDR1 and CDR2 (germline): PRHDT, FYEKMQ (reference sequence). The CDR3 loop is CASSLGGTAFTGELFF.

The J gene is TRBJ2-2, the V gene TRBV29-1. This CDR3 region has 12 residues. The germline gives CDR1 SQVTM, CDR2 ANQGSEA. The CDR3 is CSVSQLTGELFF.